One and the same sample provided the 27 T cell receptor beta chains below, sequenced in a study of CD8 T cells in Susac syndrome. An input of about 0.5 to 1 ug of RNA was subjected to reverse transcription using random hexamers. Using its own MiXCR run on the immunoSEQ multiplex PCR reads, TCRdb lists one record per CDR3 protein. The sample shows more than 110,000 distinct CDR3 sequences, 85% to 95% of them seen only once. The sequencing input was CD8+ T cells from PBMCs. These receptors were collected from a human donor in good health.

The chain recombines TRBV15 with TRBJ2-3; D ambiguous. Trimming left V 5 bases short and J 0 bases short, with 15 bases between. Per germline, CDR1 LNHNV and CDR2 YYDKDF (reference sequence). The CDR3 extends over 16 amino acids. CDR3 sequence reads: CATSGRVAPSTDTQYF. Written as DNA, the CDR3 is TGTGCCACCAGCGGACGCGTCGCGCCTAGCACAGATACGCAGTATTTT.

The rearrangement uses TRBV9 and TRBJ2-1; 16 bases map to TRBD2. The CDR3 spans 15 residues. The germline CDR1 and CDR2 sequences are SGDLS and YYNGEE. Germline trimming cut 3 bases from V and 8 bases from J; bases unmatched to any gene: 2. The CDR3 spells CASSAGTSGRDEQFF. In nucleotides, the CDR3 is TGTGCCAGCAGCGCAGGGACTAGCGGGAGGGATGAGCAGTTCTTC. The full variable domain, in which reference TRBV9 and TRBJ2-1 provide the parts outside the CDR3, is DSGVTQTPKHLITATGQRVTLRCSPRSGDLSVYWYQQSLDQGLQFLIQYYNGEERAKGNILERFSAQQFPDLHSELNLSSLELGDSALYFCASSAGTSGRDEQFFGPGTRLTVL.

The J gene is TRBJ2-1, the V gene TRBV20-1, with D possibly called TRBD1 or TRBD2 (6 bases each). In germline, CDR1 is DFQATT, CDR2 SNEGSKA (reference sequence). V lost 4 bases, J lost 0 bases, and 16 bases lay in between. The CDR3 consists of 16 residues. This CDR3 is CSATQLADSSYNEQFF. The CDR3 DNA sequence: TGCAGTGCTACACAATTAGCGGACAGCTCCTACAATGAGCAGTTCTTC.

V gene TRBV20-1 combines with J gene TRBJ2-2, with TRBD1 matching 7 bases. The CDR3 has 14 residues. Germline V gives CDR1 DFQATT, CDR2 SNEGSKA (reference sequence). V dropped 0 bases and J dropped 4; count of bases not matched to a gene: 2. The CDR3 loop reads CSARDRGSTGELFF. The CDR3 coding sequence is TGCAGTGCTAGAGACAGGGGGAGCACCGGGGAGCTGTTTTTT.

The rearrangement joins TRBV9 to TRBJ1-3; D gene ambiguous. Trimming removed 5 bases from V and 1 base from J, with 7 bases in between. There are 13 residues in the CDR3. CDR1 is SGDLS and CDR2 is YYNGEE in the germline V gene. The CDR3 nucleotides are TGTGCCAGCAGTGTGGGATCTGGAAACACCATATATTTT. Its translation is CASSVGSGNTIYF.

The V call is TRBV7-9, the J call TRBJ2-3; a weak D match, TRBD1 (5 bases). The CDR3 sequence is 14 residues long. V lost 5 bases to trimming and J lost 4 bases, with 13 bases between them. Germline V gene data show CDR1 as SEHNR and CDR2 as FQNEAQ (reference sequence). This CDR3 is CASSTFRDPDTQYF. CDR3 coding DNA: TGTGCCAGCAGCACCTTCAGGGATCCAGATACGCAGTATTTT.

V and J are TRBV5-1 and TRBJ2-3; TRBD2 aligns across 12 bases. V shed 1 base, J shed 6 bases, and the junction held 3 bases outside the gene matches. The CDR3 is 15 amino acids. Germline V lookup: CDR1 SGHRS, CDR2 YFSETQ. The CDR3 bases are TGCGCCAGCAGCTTGCCTAGCGGGAGGGCGGATACGCAGTATTTT. Protein: CASSLPSGRADTQYF.

The chain carries TRBV27 and TRBJ2-1, with 9 bases matching TRBD2. CDR3 length equals 15 residues. Germline CDR1 and CDR2: MNHEY and SMNVEV (reference sequence). The junction had 9 bases not matched to a gene; V was cut back by 9 bases and J by 3 bases. The CDR3 coding sequence is TGTGCCAGTTCCTTAGCGGGAGTGGTCTACAATGAGCAGTTCTTC. It codes for CASSLAGVVYNEQFF.

This chain connects TRBV19 to TRBJ2-4; 8 nucleotides align to TRBD1. Trimming removed 6 bases from V and 6 bases from J; junction bases left unmatched: 1. The CDR3 is 12 residues long. Germline CDR1 and CDR2: LNHDA and SQIVND (reference sequence). The CDR3 region is CASRDRGNIQYF. CDR3 sequence (DNA): TGTGCCAGTAGAGACAGGGGAAACATTCAGTACTTC.

This clonotype occurred once. The chain couples TRBV9 to TRBJ1-2, with 9 bases fitting TRBD1. The V and J ends lost 3 bases and 6 bases, in that order; junction bases with no gene match: 15. Germline lookup yields CDR1 SGDLS and CDR2 YYNGEE. This CDR3 has 17 residues. CDR3 region: CASSDTGGAYVINGYTF. The CDR3 coding sequence is TGTGCCAGCAGCGACACAGGGGGCGCTTATGTCATAAATGGCTACACCTTC.

This clonotype has only a few counts. The CDR3 sequence is CSVVSWETSYEQYF. As DNA, the CDR3 is TGCAGCGTTGTATCGTGGGAAACCTCCTACGAGCAGTACTTC. This sequence joins TRBV29-1 and TRBJ2-7, with D uncertain. The CDR3 extends over 14 amino acids. Trimming removed 4 bases at V and 0 bases at J, with 13 bases between. CDR1 and CDR2 (germline): SQVTM, ANQGSEA.

This clonotype was recorded once. The chain is built from TRBV29-1 and TRBJ1-1; D is perhaps TRBD1 (6 bases). The V gene's germline CDR1 is SQVTM and CDR2 ANQGSEA. The CDR3 length is 12 residues. The V and J ends lost 6 bases and 1 base respectively, with 9 bases between them. The CDR3 nucleotides are TGCAGCGTGGGGGCCTCGAACACTGAAGCTTTCTTT. Its translation: CSVGASNTEAFF.

This clonotype was counted a few times. The CDR3 coding sequence is TGTGCCAGCAGTCCCCTCTCTGGGGCCAACGTCCTGACTTTC. Amino acid sequence: CASSPLSGANVLTF. The V and J genes are TRBV27 and TRBJ2-6; D call uncertain. Trimming took 5 bases from V and 0 from J, leaving 5 bases between them. Per germline, CDR1 MNHEY and CDR2 SMNVEV (reference sequence). This CDR3 has 14 amino acids.

The chain links TRBV24-1 to TRBJ2-7, with D perhaps TRBD1 or TRBD2 (5 bases each). Germline values: CDR1 KGHDR, CDR2 SFDVKD. CDR3 size: 13 residues. Trimming removed 9 bases at V and 0 bases at J, with 11 bases between. The CDR3 sequence is CATSGPYSYEQYF. The CDR3 region has the DNA TGTGCCACCTCGGGGCCCTACTCCTACGAGCAGTACTTC.

V is TRBV30 and J is TRBJ2-7, with 8 positions matching TRBD1. V lost 0 bases to trimming and J lost 3 bases; unmatched junction nucleotides: 1. The germline V gene encodes CDR1 GTSNPN and CDR2 SVGIG (reference sequence). This CDR3 has 13 amino acids. CDR3 sequence reads: CAWSVQGGYEQYF. The CDR3 coding sequence is TGTGCCTGGAGTGTACAGGGGGGCTACGAGCAGTACTTC.

The chain joins TRBV19 to TRBJ1-1; the D is unclear. With 4 bases removed from V and 0 bases from J, the gap between germline ends came to 6 bases. CDR3 size: 13 residues. Germline V lookup: CDR1 LNHDA, CDR2 SQIVND (reference sequence). CDR3: CASSKAVNTEAFF. The DNA for the CDR3 is TGTGCCAGTAGTAAGGCAGTGAACACTGAAGCTTTCTTT.

This rearrangement joins TRBV27 to TRBJ1-1, with 7 nucleotides matching TRBD1. V shed 5 bases and J 5 bases; nucleotides not matched to a gene: 8. Germline V gene lookup returns CDR1 MNHEY and CDR2 SMNVEV (reference sequence). The CDR3 has 14 residues. CDR3 protein: CASSTKGARTEAFF. Written as DNA, the CDR3 is TGTGCCAGCAGTACAAAGGGGGCGCGGACTGAAGCTTTCTTT.

This chain joins TRBV7-9 and TRBJ2-7; unclear D gene. Looked up from germline, CDR1 is SEHNR and CDR2 is FQNEAQ (reference sequence). The V end was cut by 6 bases, the J end by 6 bases, with 12 bases between. CDR3 length: 12 residues. CDR3 nucleotide sequence: TGTGCCAGCAGTTTACCCTCGTTCGAGCAGTACTTC. This gives the protein CASSLPSFEQYF.

The rearrangement links TRBV20-1 to TRBJ2-1, with D perhaps matching TRBD1 or TRBD2 (5 bases each). Trimming took off 0 bases at V and 6 bases at J, with 12 bases between the two ends. The CDR3 length is 14 residues. The germline V gene encodes CDR1 DFQATT and CDR2 SNEGSKA (reference sequence). The chain's CDR3 is CSARDITRGNEQFF. The CDR3 coding sequence is TGCAGTGCTAGAGACATTACGAGGGGCAATGAGCAGTTCTTC.

J is TRBJ2-5 and V is TRBV29-1; no firm D call. The V gene's germline CDR1 is SQVTM and CDR2 ANQGSEA. The CDR3 loop spans 12 amino acids. The V end was cut by 0 bases, the J end by 3 bases, with 5 bases between. The chain's CDR3 is CSVEDQEETQYF. For the CDR3, the DNA is TGCAGCGTTGAAGACCAGGAAGAGACCCAGTACTTC. Full variable domain (rest looked up from reference TRBV29-1 and TRBJ2-5): SAVISQKPSRDICQRGTSLTIQCQVDSQVTMMFWYRQQPGQSLTLIATANQGSEATYESGFVIDKFPISRPNLTFSTLTVSNMSPEDSSIYLCSVEDQEETQYFGPGTRLLVL.

The rearrangement links TRBV7-3 to TRBJ2-7; 7 bases fit TRBD1. Germline V gives CDR1 SGHTA, CDR2 FQGTGA. With V trimmed by 4 bases and J by 9 bases, 9 bases remained unmatched. CDR3 length equals 13 residues. This chain's CDR3 is CASSSGTVVWQYF. The CDR3 DNA reads as TGTGCCAGCAGCTCCGGGACAGTCGTCTGGCAGTACTTC.

The chain employs TRBV7-9 and TRBJ2-6; a possible D gene is TRBD1 (5 bases). The CDR3 totals 14 residues. The ends were cut back, 5 bases at V and 2 bases at J, with 7 bases in the middle. The germline V gene encodes CDR1 SEHNR and CDR2 FQNEAQ (reference sequence). The CDR3 loop is CASSPGTGANVLTF. The CDR3 region has the DNA TGTGCCAGCAGCCCAGGGACTGGGGCCAACGTCCTGACTTTC.

The chain carries TRBV28 and TRBJ2-7; 9 bases are a match to TRBD1. The V gene end was trimmed by 6 bases and the J gene end by 3 bases; junction bases not matched to a gene: 15. The CDR3 contains 17 residues. Germline CDR1 is MDHEN and CDR2 is SYDVKM. CDR3 DNA: TGTGCCAGCAGCTATGGGGGGGACAGGGAATACCGCTACGAGCAGTACTTC. Residues: CASSYGGDREYRYEQYF.

The J gene is TRBJ2-7, the V gene TRBV20-1, with D tentatively TRBD1 (5 bases). Germline loops: CDR1 DFQATT, CDR2 SNEGSKA (reference sequence). The V gene lost 0 bases and the J gene lost 2 bases, with 8 bases spanning the gap. The CDR3 sequence is 13 residues long. The DNA of the CDR3 is TGCAGTGCTAGAGACGACAGCCCCTACGAGCAGTACTTC. Translation: CSARDDSPYEQYF.

The V call is TRBV2, the J call TRBJ2-1; 8 bases map to TRBD1. This CDR3 is built from 14 residues. Looked up from germline, CDR1 is SNHLY and CDR2 is FYNNEI. The trim removed 5 bases at V and 6 bases at J, leaving 6 bases unmatched. In nucleotides, the CDR3 is TGTGCCAGCAGTAAAGGACAGGGCTTCAATGAGCAGTTCTTC. Encoded protein: CASSKGQGFNEQFF. The whole variable domain, remainder taken from reference TRBV2 and TRBJ2-1, is EPEVTQTPSHQVTQMGQEVILRCVPISNHLYFYWYRQILGQKVEFLVSFYNNEISEKSEIFDDQFSVERPDGSNFTLKIRSTKLEDSAMYFCASSKGQGFNEQFFGPGTRLTVL.

V and J are TRBV5-1 and TRBJ1-3; TRBD1 matches 8 bases. With 3 bases clipped from V and 8 bases from J, the junction kept 7 bases outside the gene matches. The germline CDR1 and CDR2 sequences are SGHRS and YFSETQ. The CDR3 extends over 14 amino acids. The DNA of the CDR3 is TGCGCCAGCAGCTGGGGGACAGGCTGGGACACCATATATTTT. This sequence encodes CASSWGTGWDTIYF.

CDR3 amino acids: CATSRSSTLGETQYF. CDR3 nucleotides: TGTGCCACCAGCAGGTCCTCCACCCTAGGGGAGACCCAGTACTTC. The chain carries TRBV15 and TRBJ2-5, with D unresolved. CDR1 is LNHNV and CDR2 is YYDKDF in the germline V gene (reference sequence). Trimming shortened V by 3 bases and J by 5 bases, and 16 bases separated the two germline ends. The CDR3 sequence is 15 residues long.